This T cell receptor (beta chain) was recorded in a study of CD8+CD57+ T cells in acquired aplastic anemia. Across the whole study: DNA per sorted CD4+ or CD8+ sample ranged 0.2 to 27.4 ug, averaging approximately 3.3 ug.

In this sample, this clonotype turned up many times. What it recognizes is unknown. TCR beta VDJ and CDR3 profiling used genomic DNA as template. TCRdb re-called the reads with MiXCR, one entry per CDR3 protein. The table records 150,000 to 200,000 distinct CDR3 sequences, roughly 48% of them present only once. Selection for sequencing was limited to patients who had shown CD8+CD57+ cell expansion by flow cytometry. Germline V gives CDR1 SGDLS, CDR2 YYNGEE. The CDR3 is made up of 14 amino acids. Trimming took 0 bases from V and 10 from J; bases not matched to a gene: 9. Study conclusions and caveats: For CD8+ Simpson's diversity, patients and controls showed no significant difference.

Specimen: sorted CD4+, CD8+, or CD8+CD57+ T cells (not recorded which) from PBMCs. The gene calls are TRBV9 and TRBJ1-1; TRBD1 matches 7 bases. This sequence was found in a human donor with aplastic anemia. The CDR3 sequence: CASSVATEGGVAFF. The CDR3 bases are TGTGCCAGCAGCGTAGCTACCGAAGGGGGCGTAGCTTTCTTT.